This T cell receptor beta chain was recovered during a study of T cell responses to AZD1222 COVID-19 vaccine. Study-wide results and limits: Compared with day 0, the breadth and depth of the Spike-specific TCR repertoire rose significantly after two doses of AZD1222. White British ancestry dominated among donors, who included more females, and clonal diversity was possibly underestimated. All repertoire sampling was performed exclusively after the peak T cell response.

Using immunoSEQ multiplex PCR, the repertoire was profiled, and TCRdb retains in-frame clones only, with some absent. The sample yields about 120,000 clones, about 90% seen once. CDR3 size: 15 residues. Germline V CDR1 and CDR2: SGHTA, FQGNSA. The V and J ends lost 1 base and 4 bases respectively, with 13 bases between them. As for this clone: Antigen unknown.

The receptor's source is an adult who received the AZD1222 COVID-19 vaccine. The rearrangement links TRBV7-2 to TRBJ1-2; no clear D gene. Sequencing was performed on peripheral blood, taken 28 days after the second AZD1222 dose. CDR3 loop: CASSLDDVGSYGYTF. The CDR3, as DNA: TGTGCCAGCAGCTTAGACGATGTGGGTTCCTATGGCTACACCTTC.